This entry concerns a single T cell receptor (beta chain). This clone showed up just a few times. Its target antigen remains unknown. The sample holds no much larger clone one base away, and base qualities are not on file. This sample was included in a study of beta chain features in type 1 diabetes (dated by TCRdb to the late 2010s). A note on the overall study: No differences in mean age, gender distribution, total cell number or subset yield were found between patients and healthy donors. Across all samples, some 100,000,000 sorted cells were examined, and cell number per subset correlated strongly with RNA yield. The study compared the TCRB repertoires of sorted circulating CD4+ T cell subsets in recently diagnosed type 1 diabetes patients with those in matched healthy donors. Whereas all 28 donors provided naive and central memory subsets, regulatory and stem cell-like memory subsets were isolated from just 8 patients and about 8 healthy donors. Beyond this particular receptor, the publication reports: At VDJ recombination sites, type 1 diabetes patients had fewer insertions and more deleted nucleotides, which implies abnormalities in thymic rearrangement. Because the HLA sub-analyses included only small numbers of individuals, any influence of HLA type on TCRB rearrangement was left unresolved. Shorter templates might be favored by PCR, yet because patient and control samples were amplified and corrected together, any such skew would affect both groups equally. Naive, central memory and regulatory TCRB repertoires appeared more similar among patients than among healthy donors. Sequencing cDNA rather than genomic DNA could over-represent highly expressing activated cells, although activation and CD3 levels did not differ between groups. In all four CD4+ subsets, TCRB CDR3 length was moderately but significantly shorter in type 1 diabetes patients.

Each donor gave one peripheral blood draw, approximately 100 mL on average, collected into heparinised tubes. Naive, central memory, regulatory and stem cell-like memory CD4+ T cells were sorted on a BD FACSAria II using a panel including CD45RO, CCR7, CD25, CD127, CD95 and CD27. Every sorted population had a purity above 98%. PBMCs were isolated immediately by Lymphoprep density gradient centrifugation and stained directly without culture. So that batch effects would be minimized, each experiment stained and sorted samples in pairs, pairing one healthy donor with one patient. Counted from cysteine to phenylalanine, this CDR3 has 11 amino acids. The read is trimmed to its CDR3 DNA, 33 bases read in frame from base 1. For CDR1 and CDR2, the germline V gene (reference sequence) lists DFQATT and SNEGSKA. Trimming removed 8 bases from V and 7 bases from J; the gene matches leave 2 bases unexplained. The entire isolated RNA was reverse transcribed using the High Capacity cDNA Reverse Transcription Kit, and thus expressed TCRB transcripts were sequenced. Deep immunoSEQ sequencing was applied to naive, central memory and regulatory T cell samples, giving an average of about 3.57 million total reads per sample. Sorted cells were lysed in RLT buffer and RNA was extracted with DNase-treated RNeasy Micro or Mini kits, depending on cell number. Each cell subset was processed on its own to prevent cross-contamination, while patient and healthy donor samples were processed together. The immunoSEQ multiplex PCR was used to amplify TCRB sequences from cDNA, generating 87-bp fragments that spanned the CDR3 region. Sequencing of the amplicons was performed on the Illumina HiSeq platform. As for the original processing: PCR bias was corrected computationally using synthetic template baselines, and reads within Hamming distance 2 were collapsed, with unmergeable singletons discarded. Reads were aligned against IMGT so that V, D and J genes, CDR3 length and insertions or deletions at six rearrangement sites could be assigned. Within each subset, clonotype counts were normalized to sorted cell number, and only after that were true diversity and Gini coefficients computed with the tcR R package. The overlap coefficient, calculated on TCRB nucleotide sequences, was used to measure repertoire sharing. TCRdb's version of the immuneACCESS table is confined to in-frame rearrangements and falls short of the full clone set. An unresolved V gene accounts for under half of the shortfall where checked; the remainder is of unknown origin. The V and J calls and clone size are taken from that table; D and trimming were inferred from the DNA. The sample table records about 140,000 clones; over 8% of these occur just once. 0.5% to 0.65% of the sample is in the top ten clones.

The chain is assembled from TRBV20-1 and TRBJ2-1; 10 bases in the middle match TRBD1. The sequence came from a woman in her thirties or forties in good health. Sequences were obtained from central memory CD4+ T cells from blood. The CDR3 reads CSWDRGNEQFF. The DNA reads as follows: TGCAGTTGGGACAGGGGTAATGAGCAGTTCTTC.